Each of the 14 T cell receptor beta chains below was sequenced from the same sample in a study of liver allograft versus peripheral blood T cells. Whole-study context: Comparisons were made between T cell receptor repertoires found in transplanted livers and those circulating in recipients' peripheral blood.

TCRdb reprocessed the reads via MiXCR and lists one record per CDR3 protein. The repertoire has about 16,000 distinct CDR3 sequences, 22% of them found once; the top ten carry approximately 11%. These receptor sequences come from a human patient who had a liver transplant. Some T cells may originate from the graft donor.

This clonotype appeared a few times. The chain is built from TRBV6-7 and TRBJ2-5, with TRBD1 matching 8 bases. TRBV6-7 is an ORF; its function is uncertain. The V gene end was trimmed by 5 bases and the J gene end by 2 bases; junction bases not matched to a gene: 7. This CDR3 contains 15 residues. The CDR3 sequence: CASSRKQGGQETQYF. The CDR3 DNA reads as TGTGCCAGCAGTAGGAAACAGGGGGGTCAAGAGACCCAGTACTTC.

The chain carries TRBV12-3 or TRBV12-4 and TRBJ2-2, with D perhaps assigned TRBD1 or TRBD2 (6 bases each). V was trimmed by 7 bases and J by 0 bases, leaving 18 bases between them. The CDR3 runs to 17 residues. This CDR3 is CASTPRWGAPNTGELFF. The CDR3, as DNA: TGTGCCAGCACCCCTAGATGGGGGGCGCCGAACACCGGGGAGCTGTTTTTT.

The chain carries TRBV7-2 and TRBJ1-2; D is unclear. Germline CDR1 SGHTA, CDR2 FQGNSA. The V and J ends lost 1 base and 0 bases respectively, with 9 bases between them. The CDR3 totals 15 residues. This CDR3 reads CASSLGTSTNYGYTF. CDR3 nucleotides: TGTGCCAGCAGCTTAGGGACCTCAACTAACTATGGCTACACCTTC. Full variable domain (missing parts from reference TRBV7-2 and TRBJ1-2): GAGVSQSPSNKVTEKGKDVELRCDPISGHTALYWYRQSLGQGLEFLIYFQGNSAPDKSGLPSDRFSAERTGGSVSTLTIQRTQQEDSAVYLCASSLGTSTNYGYTFGSGTRLTVV.

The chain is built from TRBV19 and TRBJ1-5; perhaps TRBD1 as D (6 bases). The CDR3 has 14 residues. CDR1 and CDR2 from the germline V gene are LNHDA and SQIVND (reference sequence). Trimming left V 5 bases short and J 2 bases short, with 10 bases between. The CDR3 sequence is CASSQGRGNQPQHF. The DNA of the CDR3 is TGTGCCAGTAGTCAGGGGCGCGGCAATCAGCCCCAGCATTTT.

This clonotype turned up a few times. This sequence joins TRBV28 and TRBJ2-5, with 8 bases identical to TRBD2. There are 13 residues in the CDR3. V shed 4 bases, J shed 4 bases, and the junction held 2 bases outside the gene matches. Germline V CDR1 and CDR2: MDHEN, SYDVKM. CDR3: CASSWAGGETQYF. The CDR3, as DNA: TGTGCCAGCAGTTGGGCGGGGGGAGAGACCCAGTACTTC.

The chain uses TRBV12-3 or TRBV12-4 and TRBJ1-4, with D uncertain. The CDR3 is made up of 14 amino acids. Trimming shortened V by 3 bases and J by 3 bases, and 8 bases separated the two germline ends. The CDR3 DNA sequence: TGTGCCAGCAGTTTTCGGTACCCTAATGAAAAACTGTTTTTT. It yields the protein CASSFRYPNEKLFF.

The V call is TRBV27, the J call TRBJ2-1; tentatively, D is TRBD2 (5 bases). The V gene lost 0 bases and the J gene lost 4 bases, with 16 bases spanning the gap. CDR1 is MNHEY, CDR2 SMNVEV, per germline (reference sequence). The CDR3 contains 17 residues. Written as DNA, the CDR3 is TGTGCCAGCAGTTTATCGAGGGAGCTTTACGAATACAATGAGCAGTTCTTC. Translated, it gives CASSLSRELYEYNEQFF.

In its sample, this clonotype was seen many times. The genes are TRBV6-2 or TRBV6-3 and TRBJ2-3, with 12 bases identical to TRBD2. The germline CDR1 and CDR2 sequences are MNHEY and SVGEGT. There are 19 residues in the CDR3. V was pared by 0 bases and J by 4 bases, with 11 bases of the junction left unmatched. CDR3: CASSYSPHRLAGVSDTQYF. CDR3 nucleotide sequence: TGTGCCAGCAGTTACTCCCCGCATCGACTAGCGGGAGTATCAGATACGCAGTATTTT.

The CDR3 sequence: CASSPDPVQGGGYTF. In nucleotides, the CDR3 is TGTGCCAGCAGCCCCGACCCTGTACAGGGTGGTGGCTACACCTTC. The V call is TRBV7-9, the J call TRBJ1-2, with D possibly TRBD1 on 6 matching bases. The CDR3 runs to 15 residues. V was clipped by 5 bases and J by 7 bases, with 20 bases between them. Germline V CDR1 and CDR2: SEHNR, FQNEAQ (reference sequence).

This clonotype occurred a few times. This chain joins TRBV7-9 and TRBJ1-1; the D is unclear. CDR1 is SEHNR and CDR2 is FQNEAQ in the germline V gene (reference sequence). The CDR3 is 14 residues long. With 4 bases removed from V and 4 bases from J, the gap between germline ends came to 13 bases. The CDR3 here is CASSSYQRVTEAFF. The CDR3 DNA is TGTGCCAGCAGCTCATATCAGAGAGTCACTGAAGCTTTCTTT.

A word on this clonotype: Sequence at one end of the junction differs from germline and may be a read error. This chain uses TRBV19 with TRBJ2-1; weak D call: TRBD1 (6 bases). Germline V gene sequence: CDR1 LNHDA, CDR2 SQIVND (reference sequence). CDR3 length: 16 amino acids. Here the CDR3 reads CASSRKTGPTYNEQFF. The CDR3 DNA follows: TGTGCCAGCAGTAGAAAGACAGGCCCCACCTACAATGAGCAGTTCTTC.

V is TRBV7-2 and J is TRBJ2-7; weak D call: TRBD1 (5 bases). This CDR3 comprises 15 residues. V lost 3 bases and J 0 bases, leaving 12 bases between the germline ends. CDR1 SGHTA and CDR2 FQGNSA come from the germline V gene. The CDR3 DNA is TGTGCCAGCAGCTTCCAGGGTTTGCCCTCCTACGAGCAGTACTTC. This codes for CASSFQGLPSYEQYF.

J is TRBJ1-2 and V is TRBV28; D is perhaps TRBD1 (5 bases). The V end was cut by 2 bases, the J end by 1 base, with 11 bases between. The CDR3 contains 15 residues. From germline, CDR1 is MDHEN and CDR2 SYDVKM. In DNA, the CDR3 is TGTGCCAGCAGTTTAGGGGGTTGGGGTAACTATGGCTACACCTTC. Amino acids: CASSLGGWGNYGYTF.

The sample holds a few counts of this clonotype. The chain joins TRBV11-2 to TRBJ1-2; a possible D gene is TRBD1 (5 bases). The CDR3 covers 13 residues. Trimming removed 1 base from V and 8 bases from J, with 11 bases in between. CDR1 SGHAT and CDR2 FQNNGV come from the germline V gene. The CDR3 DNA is TGTGCCAGCAGCTTAGGAACGAGGGGCGGCTACACCTTC. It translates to CASSLGTRGGYTF.